This TCR beta chain was sequenced during a study of CD8 T cells in Susac syndrome. V lost 7 bases to trimming and J lost 3 bases, with 19 bases between them. Looked up from germline, CDR1 is MDHEN and CDR2 is SYDVKM. This CDR3 has 15 residues. Sequencing of TCR beta, carried out with a high-throughput approach, was applied to CD8+ and CD4+ T cells from the blood. Random hexamers served to reverse transcribe about 0.5 to 1 ug RNA. Amplification of TCR beta CDR3 spanned 54 Vbeta and 13 Jbeta via immunoSEQ multiplex PCR. TCRdb fed the immunoSEQ multiplex PCR reads into MiXCR, producing one record per CDR3 protein. The sample consists of about 210,000 distinct CDR3 sequences, approximately 93% of them appearing once.

The J gene is TRBJ2-7, the V gene TRBV28, with D possibly matching TRBD1 (6 bases). This TCR was recovered from a human donor in good health. Sequences were obtained from CD4+ T cells from PBMCs. CDR3: CASTTSGTSRYEQYF. In nucleotides, the CDR3 is TGTGCCAGCACCACATCCGGGACATCCCGCTACGAGCAGTACTTC.